This T cell receptor beta chain was recovered during a study of shared clonotypes between healthy human individuals. For the study at large: Researchers drew samples from a couple of women and a few men aged 18 to 49.

Germline CDR1 and CDR2: SGHRS and YFSETQ. Trimming at V came to 4 bases and at J to 2 bases, leaving 6 bases not matched to a gene. The CDR3 sequence is 17 residues long. For this clone: Antigen unknown.

The material for each subset, its genomic DNA, was split evenly across several immunoSEQ plates. The method was immunoSEQ multiplex PCR; TCRdb's version includes in-frame clones alone and lacks a portion of them. The data show a few hundred thousand clones, around 97% seen once. General observations from the study: Among the subsets, naive ones generally showed larger estimated richness than memory ones.

Only Caucasian adults living in Nashville, Tennessee made up the donor group. The V call is TRBV5-1, the J call TRBJ2-1, with 13 bases identical to TRBD2. Sequencing was done on a sample of naive CD4+ T cells sorted from blood. Subset denoted: CD45RA+ positively selected. The clonotype comes from a woman aged 25 to 39 in good health. The CDR3 here is CASSRWTSGSTYNEQFF. CDR3 bases: TGCGCCAGCAGCCGATGGACTAGCGGGAGTACCTACAATGAGCAGTTCTTC.